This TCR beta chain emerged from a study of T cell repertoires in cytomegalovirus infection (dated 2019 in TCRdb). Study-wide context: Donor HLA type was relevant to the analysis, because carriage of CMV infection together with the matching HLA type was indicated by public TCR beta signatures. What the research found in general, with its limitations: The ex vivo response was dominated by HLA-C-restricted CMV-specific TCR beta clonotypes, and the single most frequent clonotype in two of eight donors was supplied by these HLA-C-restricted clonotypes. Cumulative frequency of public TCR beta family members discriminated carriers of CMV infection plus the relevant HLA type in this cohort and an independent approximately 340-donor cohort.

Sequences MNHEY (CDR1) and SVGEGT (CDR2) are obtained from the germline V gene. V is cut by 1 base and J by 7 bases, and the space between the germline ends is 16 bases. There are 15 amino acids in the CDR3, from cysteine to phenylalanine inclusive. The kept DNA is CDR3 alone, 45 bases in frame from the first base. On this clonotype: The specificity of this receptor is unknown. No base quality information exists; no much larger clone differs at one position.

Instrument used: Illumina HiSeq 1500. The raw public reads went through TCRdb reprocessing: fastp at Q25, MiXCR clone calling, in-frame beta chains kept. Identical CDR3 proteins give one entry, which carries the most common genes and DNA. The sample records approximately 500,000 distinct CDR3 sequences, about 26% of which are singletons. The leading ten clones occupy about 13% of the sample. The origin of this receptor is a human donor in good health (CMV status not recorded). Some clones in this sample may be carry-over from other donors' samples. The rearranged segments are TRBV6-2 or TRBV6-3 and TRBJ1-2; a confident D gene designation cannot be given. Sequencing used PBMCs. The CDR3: CASSYFSAYDGGYTF. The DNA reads TGTGCCAGCAGTTACTTTTCTGCGTATGACGGTGGCTACACCTTC.